This TCR beta chain was obtained from a study of OX40 agonist ivuxolimab in advanced cancers. For the study at large: Ivuxolimab, which patients received intravenously every 2 weeks, was dosed at 0.01 to 10 mg/kg. The group had a mean age of approximately 60 years, ranged from about 23 to 79, and was just under 85% male.

This clone came up a few times. The data were produced by immunoSEQ multiplex PCR, yet TCRdb's version contains in-frame clones alone and is incomplete. This sample has 45,000 or so clones, with approximately 86% found just once. This CDR3 comprises 17 residues. Germline values: CDR1 MDHEN, CDR2 SYDVKM. V lost 4 bases to trimming and J lost 4 bases, with 22 bases between them. V gene TRBV28 combines with J gene TRBJ1-1; no firm D call. Sequenced here: CD4+ or CD8+ T cells sorted from blood, sampled in a trial of the OX40 agonist ivuxolimab. This clonotype originated in an adult with an advanced solid tumor such as melanoma, head and neck, liver or kidney cancer. The CDR3 loop is CASSSLSKTTVGTEAFF. As DNA, the CDR3 is TGTGCCAGCAGTTCACTCTCAAAAACGACGGTGGGCACTGAAGCTTTCTTT.